Listed below are T cell receptor beta chains from one sample, sequenced in a study of post-analysis software for immune sequencing data. TCRdb re-called the PCR reads with MiXCR, one entry per CDR3 protein. The table records about 200,000 distinct CDR3 sequences, roughly 30% of them present only once. The specimen sequenced was blood. The receptors were sampled from a girl under 18 with multiple sclerosis. Each CDR3 is given with its conserved first and last residue.

TRBJ2-7 | TRBV7-9 | CASSKGPYEQYF
TRBJ2-3 | TRBV7-2 | CASSSKRGFGTDTQYF
NA | TRBV7-2 | CASSYRAGGRNEQYF
TRBJ1-5 | TRBV18 | CASSATGQGQPQHF
TRBJ1-1 | TRBV5-1 | CTSSLEGHPNTEAFF
TRBJ1-5 | TRBV6-5 | CASSPPGTNQPQHF
TRBJ2-3 | TRBV20-1 | CSARGRAGDTQYF
TRBJ2-7 | TRBV12-3/TRBV12-4 | CASRPRGGGSFEQYF
TRBJ2-7 | TRBV5-1 | CASSLVAATYEQYF
TRBJ2-4 | TRBV13 | CASSLDPGGAKNIQYF
TRBJ2-7 | TRBV27 | CASSRPSGGRVHEQYF
TRBJ2-7 | TRBV7-2 | CASSPTLGGYYEQYF
TRBJ2-1 | TRBV24-1 | CATQGAVYNEQFF
TRBJ1-1 | TRBV12-3/TRBV12-4 | CASLAVTEAFF
TRBJ2-7 | TRBV6-5 | CASSPPRDRYEQYF
TRBJ2-1 | TRBV27 | CASSPVVYSGREQFF
TRBJ1-2 | TRBV5-1 | CASSELGTGVLGYGYTF
TRBJ2-1 | TRBV18 | CASAAGGSLDEQFF
TRBJ2-1 | TRBV6-5 | CASSYSGNNEQFF
TRBJ2-1 | TRBV18 | CASSSLRGEQFF
TRBJ1-2 | TRBV10-3 | CAISGSPTFLFYGYTF
TRBJ1-1 | TRBV5-6 | CASSPGPTGRNTEAFF
TRBJ2-5 | TRBV27 | CASSGGQGRETQYF
TRBJ1-1 | TRBV12-5 | CASGFGRTEAFF
TRBJ2-3 | TRBV5-1 | CASSLDGTDTQYF
TRBJ2-7 | TRBV10-3 | CAISESVLLARYEQYF
TRBJ2-7 | TRBV21-1 | CASSAGLESYEQYF